This TCR beta chain originates from a study of yellow fever vaccine responses in identical twins. Points from the study as a whole: On the reported evidence, twins' vaccine T cell responses seemed partly convergent and partly personalized.

The germline gives CDR1 SGHAT, CDR2 FQDESV (reference sequence). This CDR3 comprises 15 residues. The V and J ends lost 2 bases and 2 bases respectively, with 12 bases between them. For this clonotype: The antigen is unknown.

TCRdb itself ran the RT-PCR reads through MiXCR, one entry per CDR3 protein. The sample yields fewer than 5,000 distinct CDR3 sequences, less than 90% seen once. The sequence derives from a woman aged 18 to 35 who received the yellow fever vaccine. The source material was T cells from blood (PBMCs), unsorted or a sorted subset (not recorded which), sampled before or after yellow fever vaccination (not recorded which). This rearrangement joins TRBV11-1 to TRBJ1-2; TRBD1 is a possible D gene (6 bases). The CDR3 DNA follows: TGTGCCAGCAGCTTAACGGACAGCTCAAACTATGGCTACACCTTC. Encoded protein: CASSLTDSSNYGYTF.